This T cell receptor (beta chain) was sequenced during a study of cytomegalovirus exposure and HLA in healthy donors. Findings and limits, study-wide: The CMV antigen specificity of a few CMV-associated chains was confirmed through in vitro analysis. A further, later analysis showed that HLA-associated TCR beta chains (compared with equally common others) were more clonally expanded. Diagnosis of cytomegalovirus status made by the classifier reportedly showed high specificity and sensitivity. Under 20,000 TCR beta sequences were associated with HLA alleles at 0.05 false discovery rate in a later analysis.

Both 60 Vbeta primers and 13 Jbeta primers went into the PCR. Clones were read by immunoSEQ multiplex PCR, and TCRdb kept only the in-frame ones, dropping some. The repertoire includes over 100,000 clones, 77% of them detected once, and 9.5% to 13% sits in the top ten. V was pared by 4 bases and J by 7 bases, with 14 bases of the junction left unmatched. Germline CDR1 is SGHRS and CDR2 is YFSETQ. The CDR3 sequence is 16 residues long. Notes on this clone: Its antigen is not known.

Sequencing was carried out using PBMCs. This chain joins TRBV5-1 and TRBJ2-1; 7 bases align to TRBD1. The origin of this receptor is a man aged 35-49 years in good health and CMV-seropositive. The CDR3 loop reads CASSSRTGGSMNEQFF. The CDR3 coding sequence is TGCGCCAGCAGCAGCCGGACAGGTGGGAGTATGAATGAGCAGTTCTTC.